These 25 T cell receptor beta chains originate from one sample sequenced in a study of shared clonotypes between healthy human individuals. Some clones are missing from TCRdb's copy, which holds only in-frame ones; the method was immunoSEQ multiplex PCR. The table has about 800,000 clones, approximately 97% seen once; the top ten hold roughly 0.23%. CD45RO-negative, CCR7-positively selected cells formed the naive CD8 fraction, excluding terminally differentiated effector memory CD45RA+ cells. Source material: naive CD8+ T cells sorted from blood. These receptor sequences come from a man aged 30 to 45 in good health.

As for this clone: The sample holds other DNA sequences that translate to the same CDR3. The gene calls are TRBV7-9 and TRBJ2-7; perhaps TRBD2 as D (6 bases). From germline, CDR1 is SEHNR and CDR2 FQNEAQ (reference sequence). The CDR3 has 14 amino acids. With 0 bases removed from V and 0 bases from J, the gap between germline ends came to 6 bases. The CDR3 here is CASSLAGGSYEQYF. The CDR3 DNA reads TGTGCCAGCAGCTTAGCGGGGGGCTCCTACGAGCAGTACTTC.

The V gene is TRBV11-2, the J gene TRBJ1-2; maybe TRBD1 (5 bases). From germline, CDR1 is SGHAT and CDR2 FQNNGV. V lost 2 bases to trimming and J lost 2 bases, with 15 bases between them. CDR3 length: 16 residues. CDR3 residues: CASSLWGSAFNYGYTF. DNA of the CDR3: TGTGCCAGCAGCTTATGGGGCAGCGCCTTCAACTATGGCTACACCTTC.

On this clone: The sample carries other DNA sequences with the same CDR3. The gene calls are TRBV27 and TRBJ2-1; TRBD1 matches at 9 bases. The CDR3 loop spans 15 amino acids. Germline V gene data show CDR1 as MNHEY and CDR2 as SMNVEV (reference sequence). Trimming took 3 bases from V and 4 from J; bases not matched to a gene: 4. CDR3 sequence reads: CASSFGTGTYNEQFF. The CDR3 DNA follows: TGTGCCAGCAGTTTTGGGACAGGGACTTACAATGAGCAGTTCTTC.

The V gene is TRBV7-2, the J gene TRBJ2-7; 16 nucleotides line up with TRBD2. The CDR3 consists of 16 residues. J was trimmed by 3 bases and V by 7 bases; bases with no gene match: 6. Looked up from germline, CDR1 is SGHTA and CDR2 is FQGNSA. The CDR3 nucleotides are TGTGCCAGCACCCGGGGACTAGCGGGAGGGGACTACGAGCAGTACTTC. Translation gives CASTRGLAGGDYEQYF.

A remark on this clone: Sequence at one end of the junction differs from germline and may be a read error. This sequence joins TRBV7-7 and TRBJ2-2; no reliable D call. Germline-derived CDR1 and CDR2 are SSHAT and FNYEAQ (reference sequence). The CDR3 totals 16 residues. The CDR3 DNA follows: TGTGCTAGCAGCTTACGGCTGGCCACGAACACCGGGGAGCTGTTTTTT. The encoded protein is CASSLRLATNTGELFF.

The chain recombines TRBV28 with TRBJ2-5; the D call may be TRBD1 or TRBD2 (5 bases each). This CDR3 is 16 amino acids long. The germline CDR1 and CDR2 sequences are MDHEN and SYDVKM. Deletions cut 3 bases from V and 0 bases from J, with 14 bases between. The DNA for the CDR3 is TGTGCCAGCAGTTTTGGGACCGCCGAAAACCAAGAGACCCAGTACTTC. Its protein is CASSFGTAENQETQYF.

The chain recombines TRBV30 with TRBJ2-7; maybe TRBD1 (6 bases). Germline assignment: CDR1 GTSNPN and CDR2 SVGIG (reference sequence). The V end was cut by 3 bases, the J end by 6 bases, with 12 bases between. CDR3 size: 12 residues. CDR3 loop: CAWSVRGFEQYF. CDR3 bases: TGTGCCTGGAGCGTCAGGGGTTTCGAGCAGTACTTC.

V gene TRBV7-3 combines with J gene TRBJ2-7, with TRBD2 matching 9 bases. This CDR3 spans 15 amino acids. Trimming cost V 2 bases and J 0 bases; bases outside gene matches: 2. Germline V CDR1 and CDR2: SGHTA, FQGTGA. The CDR3 region has the DNA TGTGCCAGCAGCTTAGGTAGCGGGAGCTCCTACGAGCAGTACTTC. Its translation is CASSLGSGSSYEQYF.

The chain employs TRBV14 and TRBJ1-1; D is ambiguous. Trimming shortened V by 0 bases and J by 0 bases, and 17 bases separated the two germline ends. CDR3 length: 18 amino acids. Germline values: CDR1 SGHDN, CDR2 FVKESK. CDR3 sequence (DNA): TGTGCCAGCAGCCAAGATTTGGTCATTGGGAGGATGAACACTGAAGCTTTCTTT. It specifies CASSQDLVIGRMNTEAFF. The complete variable domain, with remaining parts taken from reference TRBV14 and TRBJ1-1, reads EAGVTQFPSHSVIEKGQTVTLRCDPISGHDNLYWYRRVMGKEIKFLLHFVKESKQDESGMPNNRFLAERTGGTYSTLKVQPAELEDSGVYFCASSQDLVIGRMNTEAFFGQGTRLTVV.

The rearrangement links TRBV7-9 to TRBJ2-1, with D perhaps given as TRBD1 or TRBD2 (5 bases each). Germline CDR1 is SEHNR and CDR2 is FQNEAQ (reference sequence). V lost 3 bases to trimming and J lost 6 bases, with 15 bases between them. The CDR3 spans 15 residues. CDR3 protein: CASSFQGRRSNEQFF. CDR3 nucleotide sequence: TGTGCCAGCAGCTTTCAGGGACGGAGGTCCAATGAGCAGTTCTTC.

The chain combines TRBV18 with TRBJ1-1, with 7 bases lining up with TRBD1. The CDR3 consists of 18 residues. Per germline, CDR1 KGHSH and CDR2 LQKENI. V trimming: 3 bases; J trimming: 1 base; junction bases outside the gene matches: 14. In DNA form, the CDR3 reads TGTGCCAGCTCACCTACCCTGGAAGGGGGCAACAGGAACACTGAAGCTTTCTTT. Translating gives CASSPTLEGGNRNTEAFF.

V usage is TRBV7-9 and J usage is TRBJ1-1; no clear D gene. Germline CDR1 reads SEHNR; CDR2 reads FQNEAQ (reference sequence). V dropped 5 bases and J dropped 4 bases, with 11 bases sitting between them. CDR3 length: 13 amino acids. The DNA for the CDR3 is TGTGCCAGCAGCCCCCCAAGTTCCACTGAAGCTTTCTTT. Its protein product is CASSPPSSTEAFF.

This chain connects TRBV14 to TRBJ2-3; 9 positions match TRBD2. V gave up 3 bases and J gave up 3 bases; unmatched junction bases: 10. The CDR3 length is 17 residues. CDR1 is SGHDN, CDR2 FVKESK, per germline. The chain's CDR3 is CASSHGDAGGPTDTQYF. Here the CDR3 DNA reads TGTGCCAGCAGCCATGGGGACGCGGGAGGGCCGACAGATACGCAGTATTTT.

This sequence joins TRBV7-9 and TRBJ2-1, with 7 nucleotides matching TRBD1. Per the germline V gene, CDR1 is SEHNR and CDR2 is FQNEAQ (reference sequence). Unmatched junction bases numbered 5, after V lost 4 bases and J lost 5 bases. This CDR3 has 14 residues. The CDR3 DNA reads as TGTGCCAGCAGCTACAGAGGGACAGACAATGAGCAGTTCTTC. Amino acids: CASSYRGTDNEQFF. Looking up the rest from reference TRBV7-9 and TRBJ2-1 gives the full variable domain: DTGVSQNPRHKITKRGQNVTFRCDPISEHNRLYWYRQTLGQGPEFLTYFQNEAQLEKSRLLSDRFSAERPKGSFSTLEIQRTEQGDSAMYLCASSYRGTDNEQFFGPGTRLTVL.

The J gene is TRBJ1-2, the V gene TRBV27; 7 bases line up with TRBD1. Germline assignment: CDR1 MNHEY and CDR2 SMNVEV (reference sequence). Trimming removed 5 bases from V and 4 bases from J; junction bases left unmatched: 4. The CDR3 covers 13 residues. The CDR3 bases are TGTGCCAGCAGTCGGGGACAGTCCTATGGCTACACCTTC. Amino acids: CASSRGQSYGYTF.

The chain links TRBV29-1 to TRBJ2-2; maybe TRBD1 (6 bases). The CDR3 totals 13 residues. Looked up from germline, CDR1 is SQVTM and CDR2 is ANQGSEA. V lost 7 bases to trimming and J lost 8 bases, with 17 bases between them. In DNA, the CDR3 is TGCAGCGCCGGGGACAACTATCTGGGGGAGCTGTTTTTT. Translation gives CSAGDNYLGELFF.

This chain uses TRBV7-6 with TRBJ2-7; D remains ambiguous. The V gene's germline CDR1 is SGHVS and CDR2 FNYEAQ. The CDR3 contains 14 residues. V dropped 0 bases and J dropped 7 bases, with 13 bases sitting between them. CDR3 loop: CASSLALGSREQYF. DNA of the CDR3: TGTGCCAGCAGCTTAGCGCTTGGCAGCCGGGAGCAGTACTTC.

The rearrangement links TRBV6-1 to TRBJ2-1; D not certain. CDR3 length: 11 residues. Trimming removed 5 bases at V and 8 bases at J, with 7 bases between. Germline V gives CDR1 MNHNS, CDR2 SASEGT. Here the CDR3 DNA reads TGTGCCAGCAGTTACGACCATGAGCAGTTCTTC. Its translation: CASSYDHEQFF.

V usage is TRBV5-6 and J usage is TRBJ1-4; weak D call: TRBD1 (5 bases). Trimming shortened V by 4 bases and J by 6 bases, and 13 bases separated the two germline ends. The CDR3 totals 14 residues. The germline V gene encodes CDR1 SGHDT and CDR2 YYEEEE. This chain's CDR3 is CASSLGDRDEKLFF. As DNA, the CDR3 is TGTGCCAGCAGCCTAGGGGATCGAGATGAAAAACTGTTTTTT.

The J gene is TRBJ2-7, the V gene TRBV19; the match to TRBD2 covers 8 bases. With 7 bases clipped from V and 2 bases from J, the junction kept 10 bases outside the gene matches. CDR3 length equals 15 residues. Germline V gene sequence: CDR1 LNHDA, CDR2 SQIVND (reference sequence). The CDR3 nucleotides are TGTGCCAGTATGGGGAGAGCGGGAGATCCCTACGAGCAGTACTTC. Its translation is CASMGRAGDPYEQYF. Variable domain in full (rest from reference TRBV19 and TRBJ2-7): DGGITQSPKYLFRKEGQNVTLSCEQNLNHDAMYWYRQDPGQGLRLIYYSQIVNDFQKGDIAEGYSVSREKKESFPLTVTSAQKNPTAFYLCASMGRAGDPYEQYFGPGTRLTVT.

The DNA for the CDR3 is TGCGCCAGCAGCCAAGATAGGGCAGGGGGGTACTACGAGCAGTACTTC. Protein: CASSQDRAGGYYEQYF. V gene TRBV4-1 combines with J gene TRBJ2-7; D is perhaps TRBD1 (7 bases). Germline CDR1 is MGHRA and CDR2 is YSYEKL. The CDR3 spans 16 residues. V was trimmed by 0 bases and J by 3 bases, leaving 15 bases between them.

The chain joins TRBV18 to TRBJ2-1; 10 positions match TRBD2. Per germline, CDR1 KGHSH and CDR2 LQKENI. CDR3 size: 15 residues. The V segment lost 3 bases and the J segment 3 bases; nucleotides outside the gene matches: 2. The CDR3, as DNA: TGTGCCAGCTCACCGACTAGCGGGCTCTACAATGAGCAGTTCTTC. Protein: CASSPTSGLYNEQFF.

V gene TRBV11-2 combines with J gene TRBJ2-1; D call uncertain. CDR1 is SGHAT, CDR2 FQNNGV, per germline. The V end lost 3 bases, the J end lost 4 bases, and 10 bases lay between the germline ends. CDR3 length: 14 amino acids. The CDR3 region is CASSFHDGYNEQFF. CDR3 coding DNA: TGTGCCAGCAGCTTCCACGACGGATACAATGAGCAGTTCTTC.

About this clone: The junction differs from germline at one of its ends, possibly a read error. The V call is TRBV7-9, the J call TRBJ2-1; tentatively, D is TRBD1 or TRBD2 (5 bases each). The CDR3 consists of 12 residues. The germline V gene has CDR1 SEHNR and CDR2 FQNEAQ (reference sequence). CDR3 in amino acids: CASSLTRDHAVF. CDR3 nucleotides: TGTGCCAGCAGCTTAACGAGGGACCATGCGGTCTTC. The full variable domain, in which reference TRBV7-9 and TRBJ2-1 provide the parts outside the CDR3, is DTGVSQNPRHKITKRGQNVTFRCDPISEHNRLYWYRQTLGQGPEFLTYFQNEAQLEKSRLLSDRFSAERPKGSFSTLEIQRTEQGDSAMYLCASSLTRDHAVFGPGTRLTVL.

Worth noting for this clone: Other DNA sequences in the sample encode the same CDR3. V is TRBV19 and J is TRBJ2-7, with TRBD2 identical over 7 bases. CDR3 length: 14 residues. After removal of 1 base from V and 4 bases from J, the junction contained 4 bases not matched to a gene. CDR1 is LNHDA and CDR2 is SQIVND in the germline V gene (reference sequence). CDR3 sequence (DNA): TGTGCCAGTAGTATAGCGGGAGGCGATTACGAGCAGTACTTC. Its protein is CASSIAGGDYEQYF.